This T cell receptor (beta chain) was sequenced during a study of blood T cell repertoires in COVID-19. Whole-study context: Whether acute or convalescent, the COVID-19 samples came from the United States, Italy and Spain.

The data were produced by immunoSEQ multiplex PCR, yet TCRdb's version contains in-frame clones alone and is incomplete. The table lists roughly 460,000 clones, roughly 89% of them singletons. Seattle researchers signed up patients amid active infection and tracked them longitudinally. V was clipped by 6 bases and J by 2 bases; unmatched bases: 6. Germline assignment: CDR1 LNHDA and CDR2 SQIVND (reference sequence). CDR3 size: 14 residues. Sequenced sample: peripheral blood. The chain couples TRBV19 to TRBJ1-1; the match to TRBD1 covers 7 bases. This sequence originates from a man aged 18-30 years with COVID-19, enrolled during active disease. CDR3: CASRSDRVNTEAFF. As DNA, the CDR3 is TGTGCCAGTAGATCCGACAGGGTCAACACTGAAGCTTTCTTT.